Reported below is one T cell receptor beta chain. As processed by the authors: Scientists estimated how many nucleated cells there were by amplifying reference gene primers. Clones were sequenced by immunoSEQ multiplex PCR, and TCRdb holds only the in-frame ones, with some missing. That table is the source of V, J and clone size, and D and trimming were worked out from the DNA. The sample has fewer than 85,000 clones; less than 95% are singletons. The sample originates from a study of blood T cell repertoires in COVID-19. CDR3 length: 14 amino acids. CDR1 and CDR2 from the germline V gene are MNHEY and SVGAGI. With 10 bases clipped from V and 6 bases from J, the junction kept 10 bases outside the gene matches.

The TCR originated in a woman aged 50 to 60 in a cohort sampled during active COVID-19. The sample consisted of peripheral blood. V and J are TRBV6-5 and TRBJ2-1; 9 bases map to TRBD2. CDR3 DNA: TGTGCCACCAAGGATCGCGGGAGGGGCAATGAGCAGTTCTTC. The encoded protein is CATKDRGRGNEQFF.